This T cell receptor beta chain was profiled in a study of human T cells and chemical hapten exposure. Overall study context: Patch tests applied 0.01% DPC to the upper back and were scored after 6 days. Patients, chiefly female, had alopecia areata, totalis or universalis.

The time point was: patch test 1, 2 weeks after DPC sensitization. Sample treatment: therapeutic diphenylcyclopropenone sensitization with weekly scalp DPC. This clonotype has ten or more counts. Its target is unknown. Study results and limitations: Clustering by CDR3 similarity yielded significantly more large clusters from expanded TCRs than controls.

Via MiXCR, TCRdb re-called the RACE reads, giving one row per CDR3 protein. The repertoire holds approximately 400,000 distinct CDR3 sequences, with more than 4.5% as singletons. V dropped 0 bases and J dropped 5 bases, with 1 base sitting between them. Germline lookup yields CDR1 ENHRY and CDR2 SYGVKD. The length of the CDR3 is 12 residues. This receptor was identified in a woman aged 45 to 65 with alopecia areata. Some clones in this sample may be carry-over from other donors' samples. V gene TRBV10-3 combines with J gene TRBJ1-4; no definite D call. The material was whole blood, obtained in connection with sensitization to the hapten diphenylcyclopropenone (DPC). CDR3 region: CAISESNEKLFF. The CDR3 DNA is TGTGCCATCAGTGAGTCAAATGAAAAACTGTTTTTT.